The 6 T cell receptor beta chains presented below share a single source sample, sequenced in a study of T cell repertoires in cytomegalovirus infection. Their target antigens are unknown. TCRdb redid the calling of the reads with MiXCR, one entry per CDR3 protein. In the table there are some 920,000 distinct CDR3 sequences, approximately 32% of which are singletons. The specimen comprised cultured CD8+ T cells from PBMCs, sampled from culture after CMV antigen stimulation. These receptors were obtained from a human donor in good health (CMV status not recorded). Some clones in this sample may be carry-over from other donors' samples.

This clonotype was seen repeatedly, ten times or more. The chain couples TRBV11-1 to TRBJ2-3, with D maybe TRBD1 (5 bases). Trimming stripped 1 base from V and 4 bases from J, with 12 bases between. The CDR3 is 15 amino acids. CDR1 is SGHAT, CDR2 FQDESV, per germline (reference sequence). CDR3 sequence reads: CASSLEGDGADTQYF. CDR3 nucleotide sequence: TGTGCCAGCAGCTTAGAAGGGGATGGCGCAGATACGCAGTATTTT. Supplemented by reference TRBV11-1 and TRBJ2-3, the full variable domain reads EAEVAQSPRYKITEKSQAVAFWCDPISGHATLYWYRQILGQGPELLVQFQDESVVDDSQLPKDRFSAERLKGVDSTLKIQPAELGDSAMYLCASSLEGDGADTQYFGPGTRLTVL.

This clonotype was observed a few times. CDR3 bases: TGTGCCATCAGTGAGTCGGACAGGGGGCCCTACAATGAGCAGTTCTTC. This gives the protein CAISESDRGPYNEQFF. The chain combines TRBV10-3 with TRBJ2-1; TRBD1 agrees at 11 bases. CDR1 is ENHRY, CDR2 SYGVKD, per germline. V was pared by 0 bases and J by 2 bases, with 0 bases of the junction left unmatched. CDR3 length: 16 residues.

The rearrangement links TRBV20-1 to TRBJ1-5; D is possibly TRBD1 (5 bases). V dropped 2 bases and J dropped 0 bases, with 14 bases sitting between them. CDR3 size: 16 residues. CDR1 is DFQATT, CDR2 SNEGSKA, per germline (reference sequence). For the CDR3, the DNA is TGCAGTGCTAGACCCGGGACGGTCCTTAGCAATCAGCCCCAGCATTTT. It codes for CSARPGTVLSNQPQHF.

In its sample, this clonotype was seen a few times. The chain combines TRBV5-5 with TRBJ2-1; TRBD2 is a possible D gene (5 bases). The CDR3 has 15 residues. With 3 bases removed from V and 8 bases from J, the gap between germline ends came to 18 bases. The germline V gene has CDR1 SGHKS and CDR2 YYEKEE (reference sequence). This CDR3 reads CASSWRRGFVDEQFF. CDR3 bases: TGTGCCAGCAGCTGGAGGAGAGGCTTTGTCGATGAGCAGTTCTTC.

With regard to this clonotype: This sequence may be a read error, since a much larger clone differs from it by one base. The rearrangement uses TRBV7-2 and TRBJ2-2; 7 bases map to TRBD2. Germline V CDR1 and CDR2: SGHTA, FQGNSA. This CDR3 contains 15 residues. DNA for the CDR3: TGTCCCAGCAGCCAAGCGGGGTTCTACACCGGGGAGCTGTTTTTT. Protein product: CPSSQAGFYTGELFF.

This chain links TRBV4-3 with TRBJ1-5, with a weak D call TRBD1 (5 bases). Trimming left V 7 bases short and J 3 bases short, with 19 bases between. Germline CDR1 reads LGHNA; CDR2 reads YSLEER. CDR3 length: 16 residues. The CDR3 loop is CASMWAYDRTNQPQHF. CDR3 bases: TGCGCCAGCATGTGGGCCTACGACAGAACCAATCAGCCCCAGCATTTT.